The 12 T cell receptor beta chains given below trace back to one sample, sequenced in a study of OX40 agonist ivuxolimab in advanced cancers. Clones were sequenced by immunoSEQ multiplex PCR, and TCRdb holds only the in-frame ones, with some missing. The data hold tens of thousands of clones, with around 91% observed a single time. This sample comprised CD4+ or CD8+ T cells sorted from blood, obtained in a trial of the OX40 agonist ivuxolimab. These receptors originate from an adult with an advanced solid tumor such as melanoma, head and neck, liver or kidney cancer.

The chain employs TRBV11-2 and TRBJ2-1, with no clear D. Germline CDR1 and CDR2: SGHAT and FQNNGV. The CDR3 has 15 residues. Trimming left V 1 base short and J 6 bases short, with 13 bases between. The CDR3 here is CASSLGALDGNEQFF. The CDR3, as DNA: TGTGCCAGCAGCTTAGGGGCCCTAGATGGCAATGAGCAGTTCTTC.

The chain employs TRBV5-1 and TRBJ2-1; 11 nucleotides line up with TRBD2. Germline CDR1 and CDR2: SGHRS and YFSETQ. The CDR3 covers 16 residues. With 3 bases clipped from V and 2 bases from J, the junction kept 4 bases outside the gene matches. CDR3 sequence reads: CASSSRTSGPYNEQFF. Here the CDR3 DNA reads TGCGCCAGCAGCTCTAGGACTAGCGGGCCCTACAATGAGCAGTTCTTC. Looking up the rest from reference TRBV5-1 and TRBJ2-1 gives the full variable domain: KAGVTQTPRYLIKTRGQQVTLSCSPISGHRSVSWYQQTPGQGLQFLFEYFSETQRNKGNFPGRFSGRQFSNSRSEMNVSTLELGDSALYLCASSSRTSGPYNEQFFGPGTRLTVL.

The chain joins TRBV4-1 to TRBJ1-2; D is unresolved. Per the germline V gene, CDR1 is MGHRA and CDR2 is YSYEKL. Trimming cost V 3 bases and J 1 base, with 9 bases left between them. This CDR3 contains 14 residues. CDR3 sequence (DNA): TGCGCCAGCAGCCAGGAAGAACTTAACTATGGCTACACCTTC. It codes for CASSQEELNYGYTF.

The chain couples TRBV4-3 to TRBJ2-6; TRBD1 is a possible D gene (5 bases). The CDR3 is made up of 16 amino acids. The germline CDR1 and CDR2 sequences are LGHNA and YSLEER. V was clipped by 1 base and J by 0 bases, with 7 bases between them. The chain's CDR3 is CASSQGQTSGANVLTF. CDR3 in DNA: TGCGCCAGCAGCCAAGGACAGACCTCTGGGGCCAACGTCCTGACTTTC.

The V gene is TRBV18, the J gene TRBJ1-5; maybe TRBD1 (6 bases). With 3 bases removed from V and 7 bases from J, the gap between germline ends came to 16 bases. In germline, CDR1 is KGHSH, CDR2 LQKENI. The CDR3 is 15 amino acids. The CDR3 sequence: CASSPGGGMGQPQHF. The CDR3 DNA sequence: TGTGCCAGCTCACCGGGCGGGGGCATGGGACAGCCCCAGCATTTT. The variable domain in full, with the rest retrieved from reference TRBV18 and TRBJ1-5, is NAGVMQNPRHLVRRRGQEARLRCSPMKGHSHVYWYRQLPEEGLKFMVYLQKENIIDESGMPKERFSAEFPKEGPSILRIQQVVRGDSAAYFCASSPGGGMGQPQHFGDGTRLSIL.

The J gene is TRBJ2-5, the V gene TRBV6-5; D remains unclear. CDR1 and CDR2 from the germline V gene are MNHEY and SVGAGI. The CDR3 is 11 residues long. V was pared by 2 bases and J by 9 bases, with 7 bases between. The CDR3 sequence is CASSYEEPQYF. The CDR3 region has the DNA TGTGCCAGCAGTTACGAGGAACCCCAGTACTTC.

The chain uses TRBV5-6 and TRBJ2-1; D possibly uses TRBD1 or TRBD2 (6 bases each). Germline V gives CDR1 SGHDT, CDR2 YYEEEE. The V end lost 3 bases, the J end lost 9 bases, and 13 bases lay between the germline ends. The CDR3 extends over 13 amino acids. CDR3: CASSSGGELEQFF. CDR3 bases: TGTGCCAGCAGCTCCGGGGGCGAACTTGAGCAGTTCTTC.

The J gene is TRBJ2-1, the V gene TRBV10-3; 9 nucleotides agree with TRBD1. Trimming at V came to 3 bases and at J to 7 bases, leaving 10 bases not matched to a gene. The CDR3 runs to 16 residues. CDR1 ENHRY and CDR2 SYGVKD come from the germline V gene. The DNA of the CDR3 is TGTGCCATCAGTGACGGGGGGACAGGGATTTTTAATGAGCAGTTCTTC. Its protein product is CAISDGGTGIFNEQFF.

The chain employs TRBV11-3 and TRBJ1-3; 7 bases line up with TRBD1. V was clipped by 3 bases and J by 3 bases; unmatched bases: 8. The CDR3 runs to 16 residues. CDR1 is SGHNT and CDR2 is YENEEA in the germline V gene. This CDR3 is CASSFLDRAYGNTIYF. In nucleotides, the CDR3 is TGTGCCAGCAGCTTCCTAGACAGGGCTTATGGAAACACCATATATTTT. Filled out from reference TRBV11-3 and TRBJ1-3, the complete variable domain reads EAGVVQSPRYKIIEKKQPVAFWCNPISGHNTLYWYLQNLGQGPELLIRYENEEAVDDSQLPKDRFSAERLKGVDSTLKIQPAELGDSAVYLCASSFLDRAYGNTIYFGEGSWLTVV.

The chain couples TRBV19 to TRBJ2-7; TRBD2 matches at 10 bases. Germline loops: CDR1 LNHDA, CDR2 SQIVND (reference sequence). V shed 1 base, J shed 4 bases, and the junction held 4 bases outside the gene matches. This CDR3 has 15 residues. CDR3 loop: CASSIVGTSAYEQYF. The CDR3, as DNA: TGTGCCAGTAGTATAGTTGGGACTAGCGCTTACGAGCAGTACTTC.

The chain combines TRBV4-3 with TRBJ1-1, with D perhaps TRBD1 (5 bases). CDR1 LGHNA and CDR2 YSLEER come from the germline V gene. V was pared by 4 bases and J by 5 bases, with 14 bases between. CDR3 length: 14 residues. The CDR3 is CASSPEQARTEAFF. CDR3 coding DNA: TGCGCCAGCAGCCCAGAACAGGCCCGGACTGAAGCTTTCTTT.

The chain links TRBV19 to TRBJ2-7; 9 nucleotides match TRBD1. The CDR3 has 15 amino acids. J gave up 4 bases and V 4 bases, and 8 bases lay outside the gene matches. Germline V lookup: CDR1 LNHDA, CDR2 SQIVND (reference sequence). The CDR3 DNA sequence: TGTGCCAGTAGTACCAATACAGGGGGCCGTTACGAGCAGTACTTC. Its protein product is CASSTNTGGRYEQYF.